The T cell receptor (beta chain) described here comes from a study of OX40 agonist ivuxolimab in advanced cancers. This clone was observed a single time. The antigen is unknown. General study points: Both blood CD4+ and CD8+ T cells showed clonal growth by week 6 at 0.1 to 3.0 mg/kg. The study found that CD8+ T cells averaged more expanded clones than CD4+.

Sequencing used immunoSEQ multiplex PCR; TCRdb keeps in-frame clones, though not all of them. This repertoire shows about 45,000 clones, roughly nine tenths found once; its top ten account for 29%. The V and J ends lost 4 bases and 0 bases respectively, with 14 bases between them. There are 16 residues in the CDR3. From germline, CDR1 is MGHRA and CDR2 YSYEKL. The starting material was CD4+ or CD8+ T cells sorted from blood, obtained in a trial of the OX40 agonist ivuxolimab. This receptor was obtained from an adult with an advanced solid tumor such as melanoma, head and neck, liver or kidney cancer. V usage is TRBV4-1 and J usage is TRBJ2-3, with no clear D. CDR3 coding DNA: TGCGCCAGCAGCCCAGAATCCTCTGCTAGCACAGATACGCAGTATTTT. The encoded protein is CASSPESSASTDTQYF.